These 14 T cell receptor beta chains were all obtained from the same sample, sequenced in a study of B cell selection in AIRE deficiency. TCRdb's table, derived via immunoSEQ multiplex PCR, lists solely in-frame clones and lacks some. The data show some 25,000 clones, around 95% seen once. CD4+CD127+ cells were sorted as the conventional CD4 T cells. What was sequenced was CD4+CD127+ conventional T cells sorted from PBMCs. These receptors came from a human donor in good health.

The genes are TRBV6-1 and TRBJ1-3; D is undetermined. V dropped 4 bases and J dropped 7 bases, with 17 bases sitting between them. The length of the CDR3 is 15 residues. Germline values: CDR1 MNHNS, CDR2 SASEGT. This CDR3 reads CASSGDLGVRNTIYF. Here the CDR3 DNA reads TGTGCCAGCAGTGGCGACCTCGGGGTACGGAACACCATATATTTT.

This chain uses TRBV7-2 with TRBJ2-3; weak D call: TRBD2 (5 bases). Germline V gives CDR1 SGHTA, CDR2 FQGNSA. The germline V and J ends were trimmed by 1 base and 5 bases, with 16 bases remaining between them. CDR3 length: 16 amino acids. In DNA form, the CDR3 reads TGTGCCAGCAGCTTAGGATTGACGGCCGCGGGAGATACGCAGTATTTT. It encodes CASSLGLTAAGDTQYF.

The chain has TRBV18 and TRBJ1-2; unclear D gene. The V gene's germline CDR1 is KGHSH and CDR2 LQKENI. The CDR3 covers 15 residues. The ends were cut back, 1 base at V and 6 bases at J, with 15 bases in the middle. Written as DNA, the CDR3 is TGTGCCAGCTCACCACGGCAGGCGATCGAGGATGGCTACACCTTC. Translated, it gives CASSPRQAIEDGYTF.

This chain links TRBV6-1 with TRBJ2-1; 10 nucleotides line up with TRBD2. The CDR3 consists of 15 residues. The V gene's germline CDR1 is MNHNS and CDR2 SASEGT. Losses at the gene ends were 6 bases for V and 7 bases for J; bases not matched to a gene: 9. CDR3 amino acids: CASSFLAGVNNEQFF. CDR3 DNA sequence: TGTGCCAGCAGCTTTCTAGCGGGAGTTAATAATGAGCAGTTCTTC.

The genes are TRBV5-1 and TRBJ2-4; 9 bases agree with TRBD1. Germline V gene lookup returns CDR1 SGHRS and CDR2 YFSETQ. The CDR3 has 15 amino acids. With V trimmed by 0 bases and J by 4 bases, 2 bases remained unmatched. The CDR3 DNA sequence: TGCGCCAGCAGCTTGGCCGGGACAGGGAAAAACATTCAGTACTTC. Translated, it gives CASSLAGTGKNIQYF.

J is TRBJ2-3 and V is TRBV19; 7 bases align to TRBD2. After removal of 7 bases from V and 1 base from J, the junction contained 2 bases not matched to a gene. Germline values: CDR1 LNHDA, CDR2 SQIVND (reference sequence). The CDR3 contains 13 residues. In DNA form, the CDR3 reads TGTGCCAGTACGGCGGGGGGCACAGATACGCAGTATTTT. Translated, it gives CASTAGGTDTQYF.

The rearrangement uses TRBV7-9 and TRBJ1-4; 11 nucleotides match TRBD1. The CDR3 runs 17 residues. V gave up 0 bases and J gave up 8 bases; unmatched junction bases: 8. Germline V gene sequence: CDR1 SEHNR, CDR2 FQNEAQ (reference sequence). Here the CDR3 DNA reads TGTGCCAGCAGCTTAGCACGGGGACAGGGGGTCCAGGAAAAACTGTTTTTT. Translated: CASSLARGQGVQEKLFF.

This clone has just one count. This chain uses TRBV27 with TRBJ1-5; a weak D match, TRBD1 (5 bases). The CDR3 has 17 residues. Germline values: CDR1 MNHEY, CDR2 SMNVEV (reference sequence). Between the trimmed V and J ends, which lost 2 bases and 9 bases, there was a span of 23 bases. The DNA for the CDR3 is TGTGCCAGCAGTTTAAGGGGACGAATAGGGCGTGGTTCGCCCCAGCATTTT. Translated, it gives CASSLRGRIGRGSPQHF.

The chain links TRBV19 to TRBJ2-7; no clear D. Between the trimmed V and J ends, which lost 5 bases and 2 bases, there was a span of 13 bases. The CDR3 totals 14 residues. Looked up from germline, CDR1 is LNHDA and CDR2 is SQIVND (reference sequence). The CDR3 region has the DNA TGTGCCAGTAGTCCACGACTCAGAGCCTACGAGCAGTACTTC. It yields the protein CASSPRLRAYEQYF.

In this sample, this clone turned up a few times. V and J are TRBV28 and TRBJ1-3; maybe TRBD1 (6 bases). V lost 4 bases and J lost 0, with 10 bases in between. Germline V CDR1 and CDR2: MDHEN, SYDVKM. This CDR3 comprises 15 residues. The CDR3 DNA reads as TGTGCCAGCAGTTCCCAGGGGCCCTCTGGAAACACCATATATTTT. Encoded protein: CASSSQGPSGNTIYF.

The CDR3 protein is CASSLGREAFF. The DNA for the CDR3 is TGCGCCAGCAGCTTGGGTAGGGAAGCTTTCTTT. The V call is TRBV5-1, the J call TRBJ1-1; D not resolved. Germline assignment: CDR1 SGHRS and CDR2 YFSETQ. Trimming took 0 bases from V and 8 from J, leaving 5 bases between them. This CDR3 is 11 amino acids long.

The chain combines TRBV4-1 with TRBJ2-1; TRBD2 agrees at 8 bases. This CDR3 region has 16 residues. Germline CDR1 and CDR2: MGHRA and YSYEKL. With V trimmed by 1 base and J by 9 bases, 11 bases remained unmatched. The CDR3 region is CASSQARTSKGLEQFF. CDR3 in DNA: TGCGCCAGCAGCCAAGCCCGGACTAGCAAGGGCCTTGAGCAGTTCTTC.

V usage is TRBV20-1 and J usage is TRBJ2-7; no clear D. CDR1 is DFQATT, CDR2 SNEGSKA, per germline (reference sequence). Trimming removed 1 base from V and 5 bases from J, with 6 bases in between. This CDR3 has 11 residues. CDR3: CSARADDEQYF. Written as DNA, the CDR3 is TGCAGTGCTAGAGCCGACGACGAGCAGTACTTC.

The chain has TRBV6-1 and TRBJ1-1; 7 bases align to TRBD1. Germline V gene lookup returns CDR1 MNHNS and CDR2 SASEGT. This CDR3 has 15 amino acids. After removal of 8 bases from V and 2 bases from J, the junction contained 11 bases not matched to a gene. The CDR3 reads CASRPPGGINTEAFF. CDR3 nucleotides: TGTGCCAGCCGTCCCCCAGGGGGAATAAACACTGAAGCTTTCTTT.